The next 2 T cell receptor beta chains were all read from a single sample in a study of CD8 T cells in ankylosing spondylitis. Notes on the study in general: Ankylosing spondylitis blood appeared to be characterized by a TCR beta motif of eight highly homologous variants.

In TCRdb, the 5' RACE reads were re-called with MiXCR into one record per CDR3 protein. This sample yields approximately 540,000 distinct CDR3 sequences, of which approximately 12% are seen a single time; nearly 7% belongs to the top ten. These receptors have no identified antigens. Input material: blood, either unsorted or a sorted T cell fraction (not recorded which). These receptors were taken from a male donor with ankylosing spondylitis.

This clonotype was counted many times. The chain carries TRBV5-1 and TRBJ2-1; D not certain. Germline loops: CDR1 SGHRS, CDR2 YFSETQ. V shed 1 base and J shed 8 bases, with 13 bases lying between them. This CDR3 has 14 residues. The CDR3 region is CASSLSRVIDEQFF. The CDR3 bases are TGCGCCAGCAGCTTGTCTAGAGTGATCGATGAGCAGTTCTTC.

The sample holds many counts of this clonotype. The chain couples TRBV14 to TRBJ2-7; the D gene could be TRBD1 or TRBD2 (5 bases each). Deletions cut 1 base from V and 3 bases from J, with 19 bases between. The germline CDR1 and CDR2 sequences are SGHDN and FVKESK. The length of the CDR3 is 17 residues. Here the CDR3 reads CASSQVATATFGYEQYF. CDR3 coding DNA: TGTGCCAGCAGCCAAGTAGCGACAGCTACTTTCGGCTACGAGCAGTACTTC.